This T cell receptor (beta chain) stems from a study of blood T cell repertoires in COVID-19. Study-level background: COVID-19 samples collected from the United States, Italy and Spain covered acute and convalescent phases.

Germline V gene lookup returns CDR1 LNHDA and CDR2 SQIVND (reference sequence). This CDR3 contains 16 residues. The J segment lost 2 bases and the V segment lost 5 bases, leaving 8 bases of the junction unmatched. Sequencing used immunoSEQ multiplex PCR; TCRdb keeps in-frame clones, though not all of them. The table records roughly 410,000 clones, about 89% of them present only once. The V and J genes are TRBV19 and TRBJ1-5; 8 bases line up with TRBD1. This clonotype was sampled from a man aged 40-49 years with acute or convalescent COVID-19. Specimen: peripheral blood. CDR3 bases: TGTGCCAGTAGTGACCAGGGGGCTGTTGGCAATCAGCCCCAGCATTTT. Translating it yields CASSDQGAVGNQPQHF. The full variable domain, rest sourced from reference TRBV19 and TRBJ1-5, is DGGITQSPKYLFRKEGQNVTLSCEQNLNHDAMYWYRQDPGQGLRLIYYSQIVNDFQKGDIAEGYSVSREKKESFPLTVTSAQKNPTAFYLCASSDQGAVGNQPQHFGDGTRLSIL.